One and the same sample provided the 15 T cell receptor beta chains below, sequenced in a study of T cell changes during pregnancy in multiple sclerosis. Clones were sequenced by immunoSEQ multiplex PCR, and TCRdb holds only the in-frame ones, with some missing. The table records roughly 110,000 clones, about 90% of them present only once. Sample: peripheral blood, taken before pregnancy. These receptors all stem from a female donor with multiple sclerosis, enrolled in a pregnancy study.

V is TRBV5-5 and J is TRBJ2-7, with D possibly TRBD2 on 5 matching bases. Germline values: CDR1 SGHKS, CDR2 YYEKEE (reference sequence). Trimming pared 0 bases from V and 4 bases from J, leaving 11 bases between. The CDR3 length is 14 residues. CDR3 in amino acids: CASSLERERYEQYF. The DNA of the CDR3 is TGTGCCAGCAGCTTGGAGAGGGAGAGGTACGAGCAGTACTTC.

The sample holds a few counts of this clone. The chain links TRBV14 to TRBJ2-7; 9 positions agree with TRBD1. V lost 4 bases, J lost 6 bases, and 7 bases stayed unmatched. This CDR3 has 14 residues. Looked up from germline, CDR1 is SGHDN and CDR2 is FVKESK. CDR3 DNA sequence: TGTGCCAGCAGCCCAGGGACAGGGCGATCCGAGCAGTACTTC. Its translation is CASSPGTGRSEQYF.

This sequence joins TRBV18 and TRBJ2-5, with 7 bases fitting TRBD2. Germline V CDR1 and CDR2: KGHSH, LQKENI. V lost 6 bases, J lost 2 bases, and 9 bases stayed unmatched. The CDR3 contains 15 residues. Here the CDR3 reads CASSRSGTGQETQYF. The CDR3 nucleotides read TGTGCCAGCTCCCGCAGCGGGACTGGGCAAGAGACCCAGTACTTC.

The chain is built from TRBV18 and TRBJ1-2; 8 positions agree with TRBD1. This CDR3 has 16 residues. With 3 bases clipped from V and 5 bases from J, the junction kept 11 bases outside the gene matches. Germline V gene sequence: CDR1 KGHSH, CDR2 LQKENI. The CDR3 reads CASSPPNDRGSYGYTF. For the CDR3, the DNA is TGTGCCAGCTCACCCCCTAACGACAGGGGAAGTTATGGCTACACCTTC.

J is TRBJ1-1 and V is TRBV10-3; D not certain. Germline CDR1 and CDR2: ENHRY and SYGVKD. With 0 bases removed from V and 6 bases from J, the gap between germline ends came to 14 bases. The CDR3 covers 15 residues. CDR3 loop: CAISESPESGPEAFF. CDR3 DNA sequence: TGTGCCATCAGTGAGTCGCCAGAAAGTGGGCCTGAAGCTTTCTTT.

This clone has a single count. This chain joins TRBV27 and TRBJ2-6; D gene unclear. The V and J ends lost 3 bases and 0 bases respectively, with 12 bases between them. The CDR3 covers 17 residues. Germline V gene lookup returns CDR1 MNHEY and CDR2 SMNVEV (reference sequence). CDR3 in amino acids: CASSLIPASSGANVLTF. The CDR3, as DNA: TGTGCCAGCAGTTTGATTCCGGCTAGCTCTGGGGCCAACGTCCTGACTTTC.

This chain joins TRBV11-2 and TRBJ2-3, with D unclear. The ends were cut back, 6 bases at V and 4 bases at J, with 11 bases in the middle. The CDR3 is 13 residues long. CDR1 SGHAT and CDR2 FQNNGV come from the germline V gene. The CDR3 sequence is CASSQQIPDTQYF. The CDR3 DNA is TGTGCCAGCAGTCAACAAATCCCAGATACGCAGTATTTT. The variable domain in full, with the rest retrieved from reference TRBV11-2 and TRBJ2-3, is EAGVAQSPRYKIIEKRQSVAFWCNPISGHATLYWYQQILGQGPKLLIQFQNNGVVDDSQLPKDRFSAERLKGVDSTLKIQPAKLEDSAVYLCASSQQIPDTQYFGPGTRLTVL.

This clone appeared once. The chain couples TRBV7-9 to TRBJ1-2; D is possibly TRBD1 (6 bases). The CDR3 consists of 15 residues. Germline V gene data show CDR1 as SEHNR and CDR2 as FQNEAQ (reference sequence). Trimming stripped 5 bases from V and 5 bases from J, with 18 bases between. The CDR3 spells CASSTKGVGGYGYTF. CDR3 in DNA: TGTGCCAGCAGCACAAAGGGGGTAGGTGGATATGGCTACACCTTC.

This chain joins TRBV28 and TRBJ1-5; D is unresolved. CDR1 and CDR2 from the germline V gene are MDHEN and SYDVKM. Trimming stripped 6 bases from V and 0 bases from J, with 6 bases between. This CDR3 spans 13 amino acids. The CDR3 DNA follows: TGTGCCAGCAGCCTGTATAGCAATCAGCCCCAGCATTTT. The encoded protein is CASSLYSNQPQHF.

The rearrangement joins TRBV9 to TRBJ2-5; maybe TRBD1 (5 bases). Germline V gives CDR1 SGDLS, CDR2 YYNGEE. This CDR3 has 14 residues. Between the trimmed V and J ends, which lost 4 bases and 5 bases, there was a span of 15 bases. As DNA, the CDR3 is TGTGCCAGCAGCACCCTTTTGGGGCGTGAGACCCAGTACTTC. Amino acid sequence: CASSTLLGRETQYF.

The chain uses TRBV5-1 and TRBJ2-7; 8 nucleotides match TRBD1. Germline CDR1 SGHRS, CDR2 YFSETQ. The CDR3 contains 14 residues. V lost 1 base to trimming and J lost 7 bases; unmatched junction nucleotides: 7. Here the CDR3 reads CASSLRTGSEEQYF. CDR3 bases: TGCGCCAGCAGCTTGCGGACAGGGTCGGAGGAGCAGTACTTC.

As concerns this clone: One junction end does not reproduce the germline sequence, and a read error may be involved. This chain uses TRBV6-6 with TRBJ1-2; D gene ambiguous. Per the germline V gene, CDR1 is MNHNY and CDR2 is SVGAGI (reference sequence). The CDR3 has 12 residues. The CDR3 sequence is CASSNSVGGYTF. CDR3 nucleotide sequence: TGTGCCAGCAGTAACTCAGTCGGGGGCTACACCTTC.

This chain joins TRBV6-1 and TRBJ1-6; D gene uncertain. The CDR3 has 15 residues. CDR1 is MNHNS and CDR2 is SASEGT in the germline V gene. V gave up 4 bases and J gave up 7 bases, with 14 bases separating them. The CDR3 is CASSAYETWNSPLHF. The CDR3 bases are TGTGCCAGCAGTGCTTACGAGACTTGGAATTCACCCCTCCACTTT.

The chain joins TRBV27 to TRBJ2-7, with D unclear. CDR3 length equals 13 residues. V dropped 2 bases and J dropped 0 bases, with 5 bases sitting between them. The germline CDR1 and CDR2 sequences are MNHEY and SMNVEV (reference sequence). The CDR3 DNA is TGTGCCAGCAGTTTAGCGGTCTCCTACGAGCAGTACTTC. As protein: CASSLAVSYEQYF.

This sequence joins TRBV27 and TRBJ1-5; D gene ambiguous. CDR1 is MNHEY and CDR2 is SMNVEV in the germline V gene (reference sequence). The V end lost 5 bases, the J end lost 6 bases, and 20 bases lay between the germline ends. This CDR3 contains 16 residues. This chain's CDR3 is CASSDPRPGEGQPQHF. The CDR3 DNA is TGTGCCAGCAGTGACCCCCGGCCCGGAGAAGGTCAGCCCCAGCATTTT.